The 21 T cell receptor beta chains below all came from one sample that was sequenced in a study of beta chain features in type 1 diabetes (dated by TCRdb to 2016 to 2018). Library prep was done by the immunoSEQ multiplex PCR assay. The entire amount of isolated RNA was reverse transcribed using the High Capacity cDNA Reverse Transcription Kit, so the sequenced TCRB transcripts were expressed ones. This immuneACCESS table, as held by TCRdb, lists in-frame sequences with V and J called but not all clones. Of the missing ones, under half trace to an unresolved V gene in checked studies; the others have no known cause. This sample lists approximately 300,000 clones; approximately 10% were detected once. 0.015% of the sample comes from the top ten. What was sequenced was naive CD4+ T cells from blood. The meaning of the sample's cell subset or site label: true naive CD4+ T cells. All receptors derive from a woman in her twenties or thirties in good health.

Only a few counts were recorded for this clone. One junction end disagrees with the germline gene, perhaps due to a read error. The CDR3 sequence: CASSQGLLAGASYNEQFF. CDR3 coding DNA: TGCGCCAGCAGCCAAGGATTACTCGCGGGAGCCTCCTATAATGAGCAGTTCTTC. The J gene is TRBJ2-1, the V gene TRBV4-3, with TRBD2 matching over 7 bases. The CDR3 length is 18 residues. CDR1 is LGHNA and CDR2 is YSLEER in the germline V gene.

This clone was counted between two and nine times. This chain connects TRBV29-1 to TRBJ2-1, with no clear D. V lost 7 bases to trimming and J lost 8 bases, with 12 bases between them. Per the germline V gene, CDR1 is SQVTM and CDR2 is ANQGSEA. The CDR3 is made up of 11 amino acids. CDR3 region: CSGASVHEQFF. CDR3 in DNA: TGCAGCGGGGCCTCGGTCCATGAGCAGTTCTTC.

The chain carries TRBV5-1 and TRBJ2-7; the D gene is possibly TRBD1 (5 bases). The CDR3 totals 14 residues. CDR1 is SGHRS and CDR2 is YFSETQ in the germline V gene. Trimming removed 1 base at V and 3 bases at J, with 11 bases between. The CDR3 reads CASSLTGIFYEQYF. The CDR3 region has the DNA TGCGCCAGCAGCTTGACAGGCATATTCTACGAGCAGTACTTC.

This clone has only a few counts. V usage is TRBV2 and J usage is TRBJ2-5, with D perhaps TRBD1 (6 bases). V lost 3 bases and J lost 3, with 11 bases in between. CDR1 and CDR2 (germline): SNHLY, FYNNEI. The CDR3 is 14 amino acids. CDR3 in DNA: TGTGCCAGCAGTGAGACAGGACGCGAAGAGACCCAGTACTTC. Translated: CASSETGREETQYF.

The table lists this clone with a few counts. The rearrangement links TRBV7-2 to TRBJ1-3; 8 bases fit TRBD1. J lost 5 bases, V lost 4 bases, and 4 bases had no gene match. Germline assignment: CDR1 SGHTA and CDR2 FQGNSA. This CDR3 contains 14 residues. The CDR3: CASSSDRDRNTIYF. The CDR3 DNA sequence: TGTGCCAGCAGCTCGGACAGGGATAGAAACACCATATATTTT.

This chain joins TRBV10-3 and TRBJ1-2; D remains ambiguous. The CDR3 totals 12 residues. In germline, CDR1 is ENHRY, CDR2 SYGVKD. Deletions cut 10 bases from V and 0 bases from J, with 9 bases between. The CDR3 protein is CATRTSNYGYTF. CDR3 nucleotide sequence: TGTGCCACTAGGACTTCTAACTATGGCTACACCTTC.

This clone was found a few times. This chain connects TRBV4-2 to TRBJ2-7; 8 bases match TRBD2. CDR3 size: 17 residues. V gave up 0 bases and J gave up 1 base; unmatched junction bases: 8. Germline-derived CDR1 and CDR2 are LGHNA and YNFKEQ. CDR3: CASSQDPGREASYEQYF. CDR3 DNA sequence: TGTGCCAGCAGCCAAGATCCTGGGCGGGAGGCTTCCTACGAGCAGTACTTC.

This clone has just a few counts. This chain connects TRBV30 to TRBJ2-5; the match to TRBD2 covers 8 bases. J gave up 5 bases and V 0 bases, and 8 bases lay outside the gene matches. CDR1 is GTSNPN and CDR2 is SVGIG in the germline V gene (reference sequence). The length of the CDR3 is 15 residues. DNA for the CDR3: TGTGCCTGGAGTGTACAATCAGCGGGAGAGGAGACCCAGTACTTC. Amino acid sequence: CAWSVQSAGEETQYF.

This clone came up a few times. The V call is TRBV4-3, the J call TRBJ2-1; TRBD2 matches 14 bases. V gave up 0 bases and J gave up 8 bases; unmatched junction bases: 3. The CDR3 consists of 16 residues. Germline CDR1 LGHNA, CDR2 YSLEER. The CDR3 DNA follows: TGCGCCAGCAGCCAAGAGGGACTAGCGGGAGTCTATGAGCAGTTCTTC. It is translated as CASSQEGLAGVYEQFF.

This clone was recorded a few times. V usage is TRBV7-8 and J usage is TRBJ2-5; D not certain. Deletions cut 6 bases from V and 4 bases from J, with 12 bases between. This CDR3 region has 13 residues. The germline gives CDR1 SGHVS, CDR2 FQNEAQ. The CDR3 DNA reads as TGTGCCAGCAGATACAGCATCCCAGAGACCCAGTACTTC. Residues: CASRYSIPETQYF.

This rearrangement joins TRBV7-9 to TRBJ2-3, with D uncertain. The germline V and J ends were trimmed by 5 bases and 3 bases, with 9 bases remaining between them. This CDR3 is built from 13 residues. CDR1 is SEHNR and CDR2 is FQNEAQ in the germline V gene (reference sequence). Here the CDR3 reads CASSPFPTDTQYF. In DNA, the CDR3 is TGTGCCAGCAGCCCCTTCCCGACAGATACGCAGTATTTT. Full variable domain (missing parts from reference TRBV7-9 and TRBJ2-3): DTGVSQNPRHKITKRGQNVTFRCDPISEHNRLYWYRQTLGQGPEFLTYFQNEAQLEKSRLLSDRFSAERPKGSFSTLEIQRTEQGDSAMYLCASSPFPTDTQYFGPGTRLTVL.

This clone was counted a few times. V usage is TRBV5-1 and J usage is TRBJ1-1; D perhaps matches TRBD1 (5 bases). V was shortened by 2 bases and J by 3 bases, with 11 bases between the two germline ends. The germline gives CDR1 SGHRS, CDR2 YFSETQ. The CDR3 loop spans 14 amino acids. CDR3 in DNA: TGCGCCAGCAGCTTTGGGGGAGGGGACACTGAAGCTTTCTTT. It codes for CASSFGGGDTEAFF.

This clone was seen more than once but under ten times. The chain has TRBV19 and TRBJ2-1, with D perhaps TRBD1 (5 bases). The CDR3 has 15 residues. Germline CDR1 and CDR2: LNHDA and SQIVND (reference sequence). V gave up 5 bases and J gave up 0 bases, with 11 bases separating them. CDR3 region: CASSDDRSSYNEQFF. The CDR3 DNA reads as TGTGCCAGTAGTGATGACAGAAGCTCCTACAATGAGCAGTTCTTC.

In the case of this clone: Other DNA variants within this sample encode the same CDR3. This chain uses TRBV5-1 with TRBJ2-2, with TRBD1 identical over 7 bases. The V gene's germline CDR1 is SGHRS and CDR2 YFSETQ. The CDR3 extends over 15 amino acids. The V gene end was trimmed by 4 bases and the J gene end by 3 bases; junction bases not matched to a gene: 6. The CDR3 spells CASSVGDRDTGELFF. In nucleotides, the CDR3 is TGCGCCAGCAGCGTCGGAGACAGGGACACCGGGGAGCTGTTTTTT. Complete variable domain (other parts from reference TRBV5-1 and TRBJ2-2): KAGVTQTPRYLIKTRGQQVTLSCSPISGHRSVSWYQQTPGQGLQFLFEYFSETQRNKGNFPGRFSGRQFSNSRSEMNVSTLELGDSALYLCASSVGDRDTGELFFGEGSRLTVL.

This clone was counted only a few times. The chain links TRBV18 to TRBJ2-1; 9 bases align to TRBD2. This CDR3 has 16 amino acids. Germline CDR1 and CDR2: KGHSH and LQKENI. V shed 3 bases and J 4 bases; nucleotides not matched to a gene: 7. CDR3 sequence: CASSPATSGGYNEQFF. CDR3 bases: TGTGCCAGCTCACCCGCGACTAGCGGAGGATACAATGAGCAGTTCTTC.

This clone has a handful of counts. The chain uses TRBV6-6 and TRBJ1-5, with 7 nucleotides matching TRBD1. V lost 5 bases to trimming and J lost 9 bases; unmatched junction nucleotides: 13. Germline V lookup: CDR1 MNHNY, CDR2 SVGAGI (reference sequence). The CDR3 extends over 15 amino acids. CDR3 in amino acids: CASSKRSGGTAPQHF. In DNA, the CDR3 is TGTGCCAGCAGTAAAAGGTCAGGGGGTACGGCGCCCCAGCATTTT.

This chain links TRBV27 with TRBJ2-5, with D possibly matching TRBD2 (5 bases). V was shortened by 5 bases and J by 5 bases, with 9 bases between the two germline ends. Germline-derived CDR1 and CDR2 are MNHEY and SMNVEV (reference sequence). The CDR3 totals 12 residues. CDR3 region: CASSVPGETQYF. The CDR3 nucleotides are TGTGCCAGCAGTGTCCCGGGGGAGACCCAGTACTTC.

The chain has TRBV7-3 and TRBJ2-1; 10 bases match TRBD2. V shed 5 bases and J 7 bases; nucleotides not matched to a gene: 2. Germline-derived CDR1 and CDR2 are SGHTA and FQGTGA. This CDR3 has 13 residues. The CDR3 coding sequence is TGTGCCAGCAGCGCTAGCGGGGGTAATGAGCAGTTCTTC. Its translation is CASSASGGNEQFF.

This clone was found a few times. The gene calls are TRBV6-5 and TRBJ2-7, with TRBD1 matching 7 bases. Germline V gene lookup returns CDR1 MNHEY and CDR2 SVGAGI. The J segment lost 2 bases and the V segment lost 7 bases, leaving 8 bases of the junction unmatched. This CDR3 has 14 residues. The CDR3 coding sequence is TGTGCCAGCACCATCGACAGGGTCACCTACGAGCAGTACTTC. Protein sequence: CASTIDRVTYEQYF.

This clone was recorded a few times. The J gene is TRBJ1-4, the V gene TRBV14; 7 bases fit TRBD1. This CDR3 is built from 16 residues. The germline V gene has CDR1 SGHDN and CDR2 FVKESK. J lost 2 bases, V lost 9 bases, and 12 bases had no gene match. CDR3 sequence reads: CASSTGTGLTNEKLFF. DNA of the CDR3: TGTGCCAGTTCGACAGGGACCGGGCTCACTAATGAAAAACTGTTTTTT.

The table lists this clone with a few counts. This rearrangement joins TRBV7-9 to TRBJ2-5, with TRBD1 matching 8 bases. V was clipped by 4 bases and J by 1 base; unmatched bases: 5. Looked up from germline, CDR1 is SEHNR and CDR2 is FQNEAQ (reference sequence). This CDR3 contains 15 residues. DNA of the CDR3: TGTGCCAGCAGCTCGAGAGACAGGGGCCAAGAGACCCAGTACTTC. Translation gives CASSSRDRGQETQYF.